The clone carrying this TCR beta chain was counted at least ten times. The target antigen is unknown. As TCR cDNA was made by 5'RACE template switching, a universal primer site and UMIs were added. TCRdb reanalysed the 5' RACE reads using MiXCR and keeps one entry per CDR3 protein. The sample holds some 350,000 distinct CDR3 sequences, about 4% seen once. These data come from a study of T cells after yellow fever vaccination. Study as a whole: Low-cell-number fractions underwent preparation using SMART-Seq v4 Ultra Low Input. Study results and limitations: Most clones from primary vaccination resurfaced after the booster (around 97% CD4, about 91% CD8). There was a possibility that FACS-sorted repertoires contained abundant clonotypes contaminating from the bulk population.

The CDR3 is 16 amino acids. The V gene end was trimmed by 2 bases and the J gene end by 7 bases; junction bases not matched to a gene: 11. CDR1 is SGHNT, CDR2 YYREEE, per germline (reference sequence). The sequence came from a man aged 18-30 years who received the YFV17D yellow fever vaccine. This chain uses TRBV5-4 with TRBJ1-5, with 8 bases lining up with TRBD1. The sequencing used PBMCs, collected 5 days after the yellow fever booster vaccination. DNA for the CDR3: TGTGCCAGCAGCTTCCGAGGACAGGGAGGGATCCAGCCCCAGCATTTT. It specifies CASSFRGQGGIQPQHF. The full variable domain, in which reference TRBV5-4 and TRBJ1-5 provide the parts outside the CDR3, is ETGVTQSPTHLIKTRGQQVTLRCSSQSGHNTVSWYQQALGQGPQFIFQYYREEENGRGNFPPRFSGLQFPNYSSELNVNALELDDSALYLCASSFRGQGGIQPQHFGDGTRLSIL.